A single T cell receptor beta chain is shown here with its context. These data are taken from a study of blood T cell repertoires in COVID-19. Whole-study context: Whether acute or convalescent, the COVID-19 samples came from the United States, Italy and Spain. In each case, the material was cDNA or gDNA derived from T cells, B-cell-depleted T cells, or PBMCs.

The table came from immunoSEQ multiplex PCR; TCRdb's copy has only in-frame clones and leaves some out. The sample contains some 200,000 clones, roughly 76% of which appear only once. While infection was still active, Seattle patients were enrolled and then followed longitudinally. The CDR3 is 16 residues long. With 3 bases clipped from V and 5 bases from J, the junction kept 10 bases outside the gene matches. Germline values: CDR1 KGHSH, CDR2 LQKENI. The sequencing input was peripheral blood. This chain joins TRBV18 and TRBJ1-2, with 9 bases lining up with TRBD1. The TCR comes from a woman over 75 with COVID-19, enrolled during active disease. The CDR3 DNA sequence: TGTGCCAGCTCACCCGTGGTCGGACAGGGGATTTATGGCTACACCTTC. Encoded protein: CASSPVVGQGIYGYTF.